Included here is one T cell receptor (beta chain) sequence, with context. As yet, its antigen is unknown. Assay: immunoSEQ multiplex PCR; the TCRdb copy retains only in-frame clones and omits some. Of more than 25,000 clones listed, 76% are singletons. This sample stems from a study of neoadjuvant nivolumab and ipilimumab in lung cancer. Study-wide context: Nivolumab 3 mg/kg was given days 1, 15 and 29, plus ipilimumab 1 mg/kg day 1 in combination. Study observations and caveats: TCR receptors were sequenced in few samples.

The clonotype comes from an adult with non-small cell lung cancer. The starting material was tumor tissue, obtained after neoadjuvant nivolumab, alone or with ipilimumab, at or shortly before surgery.

CDR3 region: CASSQGPSGGGYTF. The CDR3 bases are TGCGCCAGCAGCCAAGGCCCCTCGGGGGGCGGCTACACCTTC. The chain links TRBV4-3 to TRBJ1-2, with a weak D call TRBD1 (6 bases). Germline-derived CDR1 and CDR2 are LGHNA and YSLEER. V was clipped by 1 base and J by 8 bases, with 14 bases between them. This CDR3 spans 14 amino acids.